The 26 T cell receptor beta chains below come from one sample, sequenced in a study of blood T cell repertoires in COVID-19. Method: immunoSEQ multiplex PCR; TCRdb's copy keeps in-frame clones and lacks some. Here the sample spans some 200,000 clones, around 73% being singletons. Sequencing used PBMCs or T cells enriched from blood (not recorded which). All receptors come from a woman aged 45-60 years who had recovered from COVID-19.

The chain's CDR3 is CASSGAQTSGGNTIYF. The CDR3 coding sequence is TGTGCCAGCAGTGGTGCCCAGACTTCGGGGGGAAACACCATATATTTT. The rearrangement links TRBV6-1 to TRBJ1-3, with no clear D. Germline V CDR1 and CDR2: MNHNS, SASEGT. With 4 bases removed from V and 4 bases from J, the gap between germline ends came to 17 bases. This CDR3 comprises 16 residues.

The rearrangement joins TRBV28 to TRBJ1-1, with D perhaps matching TRBD1 (6 bases). Germline V CDR1 and CDR2: MDHEN, SYDVKM. This CDR3 contains 14 residues. Trimming removed 8 bases at V and 0 bases at J, with 13 bases between. The DNA of the CDR3 is TGTGCCAGCGGCGTATCAGGGGTGAACACTGAAGCTTTCTTT. This codes for CASGVSGVNTEAFF.

The count of this clone is one. The rearrangement uses TRBV5-1 and TRBJ2-1; possible D gene TRBD2, 6 bases. The V and J ends lost 6 bases and 1 base respectively, with 17 bases between them. There are 16 residues in the CDR3. From germline, CDR1 is SGHRS and CDR2 YFSETQ. In nucleotides, the CDR3 is TGCGCCAGCAAAGTCCTTGGCGGGGTGTCCTACAATGAGCAGTTCTTC. Translated, it gives CASKVLGGVSYNEQFF.

The table lists this clone with a few counts. The chain recombines TRBV10-3 with TRBJ1-1, with 9 bases aligning to TRBD1. V gave up 0 bases and J gave up 11 bases; unmatched junction bases: 10. Germline V CDR1 and CDR2: ENHRY, SYGVKD. This CDR3 spans 15 amino acids. DNA of the CDR3: TGTGCCATCAGTGAGTCGATTACCACAGGGGGCAATGCTTTCTTT. Amino acids: CAISESITTGGNAFF.

The chain couples TRBV6-5 to TRBJ1-5, with TRBD1 as a possible D gene (6 bases). Trimming removed 6 bases at V and 2 bases at J, with 14 bases between. Looked up from germline, CDR1 is MNHEY and CDR2 is SVGAGI. CDR3 length equals 15 residues. Here the CDR3 DNA reads TGTGCCAGCAGACGACAGGTGGTCGGCAATCAGCCCCAGCATTTT. Amino acid sequence: CASRRQVVGNQPQHF.

The chain joins TRBV12-3 or TRBV12-4 to TRBJ1-1, with TRBD1 as a possible D gene (5 bases). This CDR3 comprises 12 residues. Trimming pared 6 bases from V and 7 bases from J, leaving 12 bases between. The CDR3 loop reads CASRGTVGEAFF. In nucleotides, the CDR3 is TGTGCCAGCAGGGGGACTGTTGGTGAAGCTTTCTTT.

The chain has TRBV29-1 and TRBJ1-1, with TRBD1 identical over 7 bases. In germline, CDR1 is SQVTM, CDR2 ANQGSEA. CDR3 length: 12 residues. The V gene end was trimmed by 4 bases and the J gene end by 4 bases; junction bases not matched to a gene: 3. The CDR3 sequence is CSVARGSTEAFF. The DNA for the CDR3 is TGCAGCGTTGCCAGGGGGTCCACTGAAGCTTTCTTT.

This clone came up a few times. The chain is built from TRBV28 and TRBJ1-3; 8 positions match TRBD1. This CDR3 contains 16 residues. The V segment lost 3 bases and the J segment 0 bases; nucleotides outside the gene matches: 4. CDR1 is MDHEN, CDR2 SYDVKM, per germline. The CDR3 DNA is TGTGCCAGCAGTTTGACAGGGGTGGGCTCTGGAAACACCATATATTTT. This sequence encodes CASSLTGVGSGNTIYF. Full variable domain (missing parts from reference TRBV28 and TRBJ1-3): DVKVTQSSRYLVKRTGEKVFLECVQDMDHENMFWYRQDPGLGLRLIYFSYDVKMKEKGDIPEGYSVSREKKERFSLILESASTNQTSMYLCASSLTGVGSGNTIYFGEGSWLTVV.

The gene calls are TRBV4-3 and TRBJ2-2, with 10 bases fitting TRBD2. V shed 2 bases and J 4 bases; nucleotides not matched to a gene: 7. This CDR3 spans 17 amino acids. CDR1 and CDR2 (germline): LGHNA, YSLEER. CDR3 DNA: TGCGCCAGCAGCCAAAGTCCGGGACTAGCGAGCACCGGGGAGCTGTTTTTT. It translates to CASSQSPGLASTGELFF.

CDR3 region: CASSGQANTEAFF. In nucleotides, the CDR3 is TGTGCCAGCTCAGGACAGGCTAACACTGAAGCTTTCTTT. The chain links TRBV12-3 or TRBV12-4 to TRBJ1-1, with TRBD1 matching 7 bases. The CDR3 sequence is 13 residues long. V trimming: 8 bases; J trimming: 2 bases; junction bases outside the gene matches: 5.

The chain links TRBV5-1 to TRBJ2-3; TRBD1 might be the D (5 bases). Trimming took 4 bases from V and 0 from J, leaving 21 bases between them. Germline-derived CDR1 and CDR2 are SGHRS and YFSETQ. The length of the CDR3 is 18 residues. CDR3 protein: CASSRPNRGGASTDTQYF. The CDR3 nucleotides read TGCGCCAGCAGCCGACCCAACCGTGGTGGGGCAAGCACAGATACGCAGTATTTT.

This clone was seen once. The CDR3: CASSYSSGRETQYF. Written as DNA, the CDR3 is TGTGCCAGCAGTTACTCGTCAGGGCGGGAGACCCAGTACTTC. This chain connects TRBV6-5 to TRBJ2-5, with TRBD1 as a possible D gene (5 bases). CDR3 length: 14 residues. The germline V gene encodes CDR1 MNHEY and CDR2 SVGAGI. The V and J ends lost 0 bases and 5 bases respectively, with 10 bases between them.

The chain links TRBV6-5 to TRBJ1-6; D gene uncertain. V gave up 1 base and J gave up 7 bases, with 11 bases separating them. This CDR3 contains 15 residues. Germline V gene sequence: CDR1 MNHEY, CDR2 SVGAGI. DNA for the CDR3: TGTGCCAGCAGTTACTGGGAGACGGGAAATTCACCCCTCCACTTT. Amino acid sequence: CASSYWETGNSPLHF.

This rearrangement joins TRBV5-5 to TRBJ2-2, with 11 bases that match TRBD2. This CDR3 is built from 16 residues. CDR1 SGHKS and CDR2 YYEKEE come from the germline V gene (reference sequence). J was trimmed by 3 bases and V by 4 bases; bases with no gene match: 5. The CDR3 sequence is CASSTGLAGDTGELFF. Written as DNA, the CDR3 is TGTGCCAGCAGCACTGGACTAGCGGGTGACACCGGGGAGCTGTTTTTT.

The V call is TRBV2, the J call TRBJ2-1; TRBD2 matches at 8 bases. CDR3 length: 14 amino acids. The V segment lost 6 bases and the J segment 5 bases; nucleotides outside the gene matches: 6. The germline V gene encodes CDR1 SNHLY and CDR2 FYNNEI. The CDR3 nucleotides are TGTGCCAGCAGGCCCTCGGGGGGGGACAATGAGCAGTTCTTC. Protein product: CASRPSGGDNEQFF. Supplemented by reference TRBV2 and TRBJ2-1, the full variable domain reads EPEVTQTPSHQVTQMGQEVILRCVPISNHLYFYWYRQILGQKVEFLVSFYNNEISEKSEIFDDQFSVERPDGSNFTLKIRSTKLEDSAMYFCASRPSGGDNEQFFGPGTRLTVL.

The V gene is TRBV5-1, the J gene TRBJ2-3; 7 nucleotides match TRBD2. The germline V gene encodes CDR1 SGHRS and CDR2 YFSETQ. The CDR3 extends over 14 amino acids. Trimming at V came to 2 bases and at J to 1 base, leaving 1 base not matched to a gene. CDR3 in DNA: TGCGCCAGCAGCTTAGGACTAGGCACAGATACGCAGTATTTT. As protein: CASSLGLGTDTQYF.

This chain joins TRBV28 and TRBJ2-1; 12 nucleotides agree with TRBD2. Unmatched junction bases numbered 13, after V lost 5 bases and J lost 2 bases. CDR1 MDHEN and CDR2 SYDVKM come from the germline V gene. CDR3 length equals 19 residues. The CDR3 loop reads CASSINPGLAGPAYNEQFF. The CDR3 region has the DNA TGTGCCAGCAGTATAAATCCGGGACTAGCGGGCCCTGCCTACAATGAGCAGTTCTTC.

The DNA for the CDR3 is TGCGCCAGCAGCCAAGATGGACACCTGAATAGCAATCAGCCCCAGCATTTT. It encodes CASSQDGHLNSNQPQHF. This sequence joins TRBV4-1 and TRBJ1-5; weak D call: TRBD1 (5 bases). From germline, CDR1 is MGHRA and CDR2 YSYEKL. The V and J ends lost 0 bases and 0 bases respectively, with 12 bases between them. There are 17 residues in the CDR3.

Ten or more counts support this clone. The CDR3 loop is CASRVSTGIGYEQYF. For the CDR3, the DNA is TGTGCCAGCAGAGTTTCGACAGGGATTGGCTACGAGCAGTACTTC. The V gene is TRBV27, the J gene TRBJ2-7; 7 bases match TRBD1. Germline V lookup: CDR1 MNHEY, CDR2 SMNVEV (reference sequence). Trimming took 6 bases from V and 3 from J; bases not matched to a gene: 11. This CDR3 contains 15 residues.

This clone was picked up a small number of times. The chain links TRBV12-3 or TRBV12-4 to TRBJ1-2; tentative D call: TRBD1 (5 bases). Trimming took 7 bases from V and 8 from J, leaving 17 bases between them. CDR3 length: 13 amino acids. The CDR3 DNA follows: TGTGCCAGCACCAAGGACACCCCACGGGGCTACACCTTC. Translated: CASTKDTPRGYTF.

This clone appeared once. The gene calls are TRBV15 and TRBJ2-1; D ambiguous. The germline gives CDR1 LNHNV, CDR2 YYDKDF (reference sequence). Trimming pared 0 bases from V and 5 bases from J, leaving 5 bases between. There are 13 residues in the CDR3. In nucleotides, the CDR3 is TGTGCCACCAGCAGAGAGTATCACAATGAGCAGTTCTTC. This sequence encodes CATSREYHNEQFF.

In this sample, this clone turned up once. The chain couples TRBV28 to TRBJ1-5, with TRBD1 as a possible D gene (6 bases). CDR3 size: 15 residues. CDR1 and CDR2 from the germline V gene are MDHEN and SYDVKM. V lost 2 bases and J 10 bases, leaving 18 bases between the germline ends. The CDR3 loop reads CASSLGGARSSPQHF. In nucleotides, the CDR3 is TGTGCCAGCAGTTTAGGGGGGGCCCGATCCAGCCCCCAGCATTTT.

This chain joins TRBV6-4 and TRBJ2-1; TRBD1 agrees at 8 bases. The CDR3 loop spans 13 amino acids. Germline V gene lookup returns CDR1 MRHNA and CDR2 SNTAGT. The J segment lost 9 bases and the V segment lost 6 bases, leaving 7 bases of the junction unmatched. In DNA, the CDR3 is TGTGCCAGCAGCGTAGACAGGGGTGGTGAGCAGTTCTTC. It codes for CASSVDRGGEQFF.

The V gene is TRBV4-1, the J gene TRBJ1-3; weak D call: TRBD1 (5 bases). Germline CDR1 is MGHRA and CDR2 is YSYEKL. V was trimmed by 0 bases and J by 0 bases, leaving 15 bases between them. This CDR3 is built from 18 residues. CDR3 in amino acids: CASSQEWGGRHSGNTIYF. The CDR3 nucleotides are TGCGCCAGCAGCCAAGAATGGGGGGGAAGACACTCTGGAAACACCATATATTTT.

This chain links TRBV5-4 with TRBJ2-2; D possibly corresponds to TRBD1 (7 bases). The V and J ends lost 4 bases and 4 bases respectively, with 17 bases between them. The length of the CDR3 is 16 residues. Looked up from germline, CDR1 is SGHNT and CDR2 is YYREEE (reference sequence). CDR3 residues: CASSSQGGGSTGELFF. CDR3 DNA: TGTGCCAGCAGCAGCCAGGGGGGTGGGAGCACCGGGGAGCTGTTTTTT.

This clone was seen once. The chain is built from TRBV24-1 and TRBJ2-1; TRBD2 might be the D (5 bases). The V end lost 4 bases, the J end lost 10 bases, and 10 bases lay between the germline ends. CDR3 length equals 12 residues. CDR1 KGHDR and CDR2 SFDVKD come from the germline V gene. The CDR3 sequence is CATSEIGGEQFF. The CDR3, as DNA: TGTGCCACCAGTGAAATTGGAGGAGAGCAGTTCTTC.